This TCR beta chain was profiled in a study of early stage breast cancer tumors. About the research overall: Each sample averaged around 10-fold read coverage. Findings and limits, study-wide: Functional markers like CD4, CD8 and FOXP3 were missed in bulk sequencing. Compared with adjacent normal breast, tumors showed roughly 2.5-fold denser, more clonal T cells.

A note on this clone: Antigen: not known.

CDR3 length equals 13 residues. CDR1 SNHLY and CDR2 FYNNEI come from the germline V gene. Between the trimmed V and J ends, which lost 7 bases and 5 bases, there was a span of 13 bases. Blood replicates held 0.5 ug DNA, tumor or normal breast about 1.5 ug, two each. Generated by immunoSEQ multiplex PCR, the TCRdb table keeps only in-frame clones and is missing some. In the table there are about 41,000 clones, around 70% of which are singletons. The material sequenced was blood. The TCR was taken from a person in their fifties or sixties with breast cancer. The chain recombines TRBV2 with TRBJ2-3, with a weak D call TRBD1 (5 bases). The CDR3 nucleotides are TGTGCCAGCACTAACACAGGTCGAGATACGCAGTATTTT. This sequence encodes CASTNTGRDTQYF.